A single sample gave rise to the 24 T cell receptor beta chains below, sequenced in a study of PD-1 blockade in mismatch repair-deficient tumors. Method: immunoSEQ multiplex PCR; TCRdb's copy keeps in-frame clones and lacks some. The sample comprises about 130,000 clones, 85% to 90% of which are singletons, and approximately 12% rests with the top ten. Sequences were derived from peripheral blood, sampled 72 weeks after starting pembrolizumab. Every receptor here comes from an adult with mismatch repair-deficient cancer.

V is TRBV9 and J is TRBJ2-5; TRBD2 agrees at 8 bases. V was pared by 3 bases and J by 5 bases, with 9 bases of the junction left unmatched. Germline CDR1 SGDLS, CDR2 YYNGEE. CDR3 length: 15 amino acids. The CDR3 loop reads CASSALGGAVETQYF. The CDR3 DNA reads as TGTGCCAGCAGCGCCCTCGGGGGGGCCGTGGAGACCCAGTACTTC.

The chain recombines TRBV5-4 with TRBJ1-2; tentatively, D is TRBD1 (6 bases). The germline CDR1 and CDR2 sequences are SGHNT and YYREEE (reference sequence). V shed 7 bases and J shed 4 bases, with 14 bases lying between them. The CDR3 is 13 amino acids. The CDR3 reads CASRQVGVYGYTF. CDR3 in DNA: TGTGCCAGCCGACAGGTGGGGGTCTATGGCTACACCTTC.

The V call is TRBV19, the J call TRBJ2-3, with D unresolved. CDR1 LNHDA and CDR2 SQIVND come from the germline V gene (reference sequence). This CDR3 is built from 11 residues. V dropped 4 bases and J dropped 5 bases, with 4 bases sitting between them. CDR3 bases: TGTGCCAGTAGTACTTTAGATACGCAGTATTTT. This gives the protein CASSTLDTQYF.

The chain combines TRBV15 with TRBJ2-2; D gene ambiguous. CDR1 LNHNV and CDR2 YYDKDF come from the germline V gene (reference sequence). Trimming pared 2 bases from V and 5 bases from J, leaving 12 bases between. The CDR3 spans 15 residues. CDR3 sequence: CATSRSLKGTGELFF. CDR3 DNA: TGTGCCACCAGCAGATCACTAAAGGGAACCGGGGAGCTGTTTTTT. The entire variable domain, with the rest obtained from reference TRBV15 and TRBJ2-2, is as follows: DAMVIQNPRYQVTQFGKPVTLSCSQTLNHNVMYWYQQKSSQAPKLLFHYYDKDFNNEADTPDNFQSRRPNTSFCFLDIRSPGLGDTAMYLCATSRSLKGTGELFFGEGSRLTVL.

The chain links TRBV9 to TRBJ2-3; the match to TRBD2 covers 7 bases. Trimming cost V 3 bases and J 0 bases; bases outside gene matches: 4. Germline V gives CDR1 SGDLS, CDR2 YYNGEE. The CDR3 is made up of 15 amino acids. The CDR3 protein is CASSAKLASTDTQYF. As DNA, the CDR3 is TGTGCCAGCAGCGCCAAACTAGCGAGCACAGATACGCAGTATTTT. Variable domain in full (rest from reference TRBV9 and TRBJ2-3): DSGVTQTPKHLITATGQRVTLRCSPRSGDLSVYWYQQSLDQGLQFLIQYYNGEERAKGNILERFSAQQFPDLHSELNLSSLELGDSALYFCASSAKLASTDTQYFGPGTRLTVL.

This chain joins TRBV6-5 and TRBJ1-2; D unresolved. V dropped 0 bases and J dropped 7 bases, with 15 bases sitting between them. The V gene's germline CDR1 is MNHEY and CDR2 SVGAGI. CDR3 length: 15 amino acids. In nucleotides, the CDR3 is TGTGCCAGCAGTTACTCTACCCAGCCCGCGGGTGGCTACACCTTC. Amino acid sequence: CASSYSTQPAGGYTF.

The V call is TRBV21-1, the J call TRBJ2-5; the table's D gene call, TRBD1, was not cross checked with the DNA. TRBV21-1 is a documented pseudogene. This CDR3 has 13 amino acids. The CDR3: CASSGRQGETQYF. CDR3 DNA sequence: TGTGCCAGCAGCGGTCGACAGGGCGAGACCCAGTACTTC.

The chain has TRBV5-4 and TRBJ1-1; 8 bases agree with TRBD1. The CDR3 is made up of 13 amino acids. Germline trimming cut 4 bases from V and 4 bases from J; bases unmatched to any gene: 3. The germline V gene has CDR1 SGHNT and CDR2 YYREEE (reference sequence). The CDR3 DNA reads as TGTGCCAGCAGCGCAACAGGGGGCACTGAAGCTTTCTTT. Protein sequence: CASSATGGTEAFF.

The CDR3 is CASSHSGRYNEQFF. In nucleotides, the CDR3 is TGTGCCAGTAGTCATAGCGGGAGGTACAATGAGCAGTTCTTC. The chain joins TRBV19 to TRBJ2-1; 10 positions agree with TRBD2. Germline lookup yields CDR1 LNHDA and CDR2 SQIVND (reference sequence). V lost 5 bases to trimming and J lost 4 bases; unmatched junction nucleotides: 2. There are 14 residues in the CDR3.

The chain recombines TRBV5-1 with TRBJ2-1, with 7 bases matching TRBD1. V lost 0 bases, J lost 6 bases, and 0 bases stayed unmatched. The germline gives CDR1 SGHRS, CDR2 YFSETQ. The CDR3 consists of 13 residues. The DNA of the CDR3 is TGCGCCAGCAGCTTGGGACAGGGCAATGAGCAGTTCTTC. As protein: CASSLGQGNEQFF.

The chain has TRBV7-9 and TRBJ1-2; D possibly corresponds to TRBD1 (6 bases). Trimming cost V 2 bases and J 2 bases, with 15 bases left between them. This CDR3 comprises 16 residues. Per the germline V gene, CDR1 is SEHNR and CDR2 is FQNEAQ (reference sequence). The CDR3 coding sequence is TGTGCCAGCAGCTTAAGGGGCGGGCAGGGGAACTATGGCTACACCTTC. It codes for CASSLRGGQGNYGYTF.

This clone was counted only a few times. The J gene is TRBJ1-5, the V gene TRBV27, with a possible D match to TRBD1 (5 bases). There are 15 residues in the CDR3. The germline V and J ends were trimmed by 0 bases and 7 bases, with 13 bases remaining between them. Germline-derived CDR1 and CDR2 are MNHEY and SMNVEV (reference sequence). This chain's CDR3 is CASSLSSRGGQPQHF. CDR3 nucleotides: TGTGCCAGCAGTTTATCGAGTAGGGGCGGGCAGCCCCAGCATTTT.

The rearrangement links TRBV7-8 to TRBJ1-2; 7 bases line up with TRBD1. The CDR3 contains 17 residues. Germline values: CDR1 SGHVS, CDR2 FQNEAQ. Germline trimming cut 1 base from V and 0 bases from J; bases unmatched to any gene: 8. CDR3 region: CASSLVLGTGANYGYTF. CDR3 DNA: TGTGCCAGCAGCTTAGTCCTGGGAACAGGGGCTAACTATGGCTACACCTTC. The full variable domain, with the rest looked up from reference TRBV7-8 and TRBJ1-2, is GAGVSQSPRYKVAKRGQDVALRCDPISGHVSLFWYQQALGQGPEFLTYFQNEAQLDKSGLPSDRFFAERPEGSVSTLKIQRTQQEDSAVYLCASSLVLGTGANYGYTFGSGTRLTVV.

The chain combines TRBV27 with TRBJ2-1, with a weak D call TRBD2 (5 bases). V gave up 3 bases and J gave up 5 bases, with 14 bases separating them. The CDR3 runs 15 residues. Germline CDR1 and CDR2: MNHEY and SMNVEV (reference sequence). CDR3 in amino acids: CASSLLGRGNNEQFF. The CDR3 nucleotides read TGTGCCAGCAGTTTGTTGGGGAGAGGGAACAATGAGCAGTTCTTC.

CDR3 coding DNA: TGTGCCATCAGTGAACAGGGCCGTCCTAATCAGCCCCAGCATTTT. It codes for CAISEQGRPNQPQHF. The rearrangement links TRBV10-3 to TRBJ1-5, with a weak D call TRBD1 (6 bases). Between the trimmed V and J ends, which lost 3 bases and 4 bases, there was a span of 13 bases. The CDR3 runs to 15 residues. In germline, CDR1 is ENHRY, CDR2 SYGVKD.

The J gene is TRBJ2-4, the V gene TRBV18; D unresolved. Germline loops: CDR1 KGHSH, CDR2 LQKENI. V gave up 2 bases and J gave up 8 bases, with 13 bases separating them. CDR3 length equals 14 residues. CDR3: CASSPNSDGDIQYF. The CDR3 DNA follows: TGTGCCAGCTCACCAAACTCTGATGGGGACATTCAGTACTTC.

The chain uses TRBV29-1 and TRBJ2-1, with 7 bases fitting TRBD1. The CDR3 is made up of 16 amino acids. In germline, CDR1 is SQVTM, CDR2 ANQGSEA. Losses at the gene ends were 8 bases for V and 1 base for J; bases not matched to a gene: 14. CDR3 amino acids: CSTENRQGPSYNEQFF. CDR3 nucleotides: TGCAGCACCGAAAACAGACAGGGACCTTCCTACAATGAGCAGTTCTTC.

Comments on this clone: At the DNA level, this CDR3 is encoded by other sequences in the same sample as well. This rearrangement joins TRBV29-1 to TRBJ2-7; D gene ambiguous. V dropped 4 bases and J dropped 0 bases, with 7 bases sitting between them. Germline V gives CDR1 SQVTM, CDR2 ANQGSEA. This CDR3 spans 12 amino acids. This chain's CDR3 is CSVGRTSYEQYF. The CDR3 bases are TGCAGCGTTGGACGAACCTCCTACGAGCAGTACTTC.

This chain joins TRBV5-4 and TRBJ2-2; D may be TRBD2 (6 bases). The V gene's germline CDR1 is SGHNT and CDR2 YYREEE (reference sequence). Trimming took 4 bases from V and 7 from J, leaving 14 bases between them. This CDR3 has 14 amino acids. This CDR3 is CASSQVQGGGELFF. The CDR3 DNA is TGTGCCAGCAGCCAAGTTCAGGGAGGCGGGGAGCTGTTTTTT. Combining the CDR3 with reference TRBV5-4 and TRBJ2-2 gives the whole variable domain ETGVTQSPTHLIKTRGQQVTLRCSSQSGHNTVSWYQQALGQGPQFIFQYYREEENGRGNFPPRFSGLQFPNYSSELNVNALELDDSALYLCASSQVQGGGELFFGEGSRLTVL.

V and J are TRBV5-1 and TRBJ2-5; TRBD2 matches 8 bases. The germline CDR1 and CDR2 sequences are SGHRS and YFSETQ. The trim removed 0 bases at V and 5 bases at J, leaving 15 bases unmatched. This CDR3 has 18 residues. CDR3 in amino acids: CASSLGAAGVGGKETQYF. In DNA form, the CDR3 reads TGCGCCAGCAGCTTGGGTGCAGCGGGAGTCGGTGGCAAGGAGACCCAGTACTTC.

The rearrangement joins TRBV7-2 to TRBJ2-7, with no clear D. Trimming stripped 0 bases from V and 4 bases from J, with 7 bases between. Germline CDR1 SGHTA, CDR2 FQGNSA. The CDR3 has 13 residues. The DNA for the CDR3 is TGTGCCAGCAGCTTAGCGCGAGCTTACGAGCAGTACTTC. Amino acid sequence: CASSLARAYEQYF.

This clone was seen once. In DNA, the CDR3 is TGTGCCAGCAGCTTGGTCGGGTACAATGAGCAGTTCTTC. Amino acids: CASSLVGYNEQFF. V gene TRBV5-4 combines with J gene TRBJ2-1; D unclear. Trimming removed 0 bases from V and 4 bases from J, with 5 bases in between. CDR3 length: 13 residues. CDR1 and CDR2 from the germline V gene are SGHNT and YYREEE (reference sequence).

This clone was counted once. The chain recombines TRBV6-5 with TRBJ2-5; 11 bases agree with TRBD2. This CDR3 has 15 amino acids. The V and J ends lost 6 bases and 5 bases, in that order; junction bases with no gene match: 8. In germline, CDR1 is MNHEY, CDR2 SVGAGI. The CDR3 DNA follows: TGTGCCAGCAGCGGACTAGCGGGTGGCGGGGAGACCCAGTACTTC. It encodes CASSGLAGGGETQYF.

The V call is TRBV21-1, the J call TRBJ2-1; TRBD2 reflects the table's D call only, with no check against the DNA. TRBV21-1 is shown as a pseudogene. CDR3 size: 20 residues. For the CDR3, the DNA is TGTGCCAGCAGCAAAGAAGAGGGTAGCGGGAGCTACTTTCAATACAATGAGCAGTTCTTC. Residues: CASSKEEGSGSYFQYNEQFF.